This TCR beta chain was sequenced during a study of T cell responses to AZD1222 COVID-19 vaccine. Whole-study findings and limits: Reportedly, nearly half the spike-specific TCRs target unmutated variant regions. The study found vaccine-associated CD4 TCRs spanning spike, dominant at 160-218 and 743-854. Females made up more of the donors, who were largely white British, and clonal diversity may have come out too low. Baseline seropositives among AZD1222 recipients totaled only 5 to 7.

Of note for this clone: Its antigen is still unknown.

Sequencing was performed with immunoSEQ multiplex PCR; in TCRdb, only in-frame clones are kept and a portion is missing. The profile shows under 150,000 clones, around nine tenths of them singletons. Germline lookup yields CDR1 KGHDR and CDR2 SFDVKD. This CDR3 region has 15 residues. V shed 0 bases, J shed 5 bases, and the junction held 3 bases outside the gene matches. The sequencing used peripheral blood, collected 28 days after the second AZD1222 dose. The sequence was collected from an adult who received the AZD1222 COVID-19 vaccine. This sequence joins TRBV24-1 and TRBJ2-3; the match to TRBD2 covers 8 bases. The CDR3 reads CATSDLRLAGDTQYF. CDR3 coding DNA: TGTGCCACCAGTGATTTGAGGCTAGCGGGAGATACGCAGTATTTT.